The 5 T cell receptor beta chains reported below all come from one sample, sequenced in a study of OX40 agonist ivuxolimab in advanced cancers. Sequenced by immunoSEQ multiplex PCR; TCRdb stores in-frame clones only, minus some. The sample contains about 50,000 clones, more than 85% of which appear only once. The sample here was CD4+ or CD8+ T cells sorted from blood, taken in a trial of the OX40 agonist ivuxolimab. These receptor sequences come from an adult with an advanced solid tumor such as melanoma, head and neck, liver or kidney cancer.

J is TRBJ2-7 and V is TRBV5-1, with 8 positions matching TRBD1. V lost 1 base and J lost 3; bases outside the gene matches: 3. CDR1 is SGHRS and CDR2 is YFSETQ in the germline V gene. The CDR3 runs 14 residues. Here the CDR3 DNA reads TGCGCCAGCAGCTTGAACAGGGGGGACTACGAGCAGTACTTC. Translated: CASSLNRGDYEQYF.

The chain is built from TRBV9 and TRBJ2-7; TRBD2 matches at 9 bases. This CDR3 is 14 amino acids long. The germline V gene has CDR1 SGDLS and CDR2 YYNGEE. V gave up 3 bases and J gave up 2 bases; unmatched junction bases: 3. CDR3: CASSETSGTYEQYF. The CDR3, as DNA: TGTGCCAGCAGCGAGACTAGCGGTACCTACGAGCAGTACTTC. Combining the CDR3 with reference TRBV9 and TRBJ2-7 gives the whole variable domain DSGVTQTPKHLITATGQRVTLRCSPRSGDLSVYWYQQSLDQGLQFLIQYYNGEERAKGNILERFSAQQFPDLHSELNLSSLELGDSALYFCASSETSGTYEQYFGPGTRLTVT.

The chain couples TRBV18 to TRBJ2-3; D is possibly TRBD2 (5 bases). V lost 6 bases and J lost 4, with 17 bases in between. The germline CDR1 and CDR2 sequences are KGHSH and LQKENI. This CDR3 is 15 amino acids long. The CDR3 protein is CASSRRGNGADTQYF. The CDR3 DNA follows: TGTGCCAGCTCCCGACGGGGAAATGGTGCAGATACGCAGTATTTT.

The chain recombines TRBV19 with TRBJ1-2; maybe TRBD1 (6 bases). Germline CDR1 reads LNHDA; CDR2 reads SQIVND (reference sequence). CDR3 length equals 14 residues. V shed 4 bases and J shed 4 bases, with 13 bases lying between them. The CDR3 here is CASSNRAESYGYTF. CDR3 DNA: TGTGCCAGTAGTAACAGGGCGGAAAGCTATGGCTACACCTTC.

The chain uses TRBV5-1 and TRBJ2-3; tentative D call: TRBD2 (5 bases). The CDR3 loop spans 15 amino acids. V was trimmed by 0 bases and J by 1 base, leaving 9 bases between them. Germline V gene data show CDR1 as SGHRS and CDR2 as YFSETQ. This CDR3 is CASSLGGSGTDTQYF. CDR3 DNA sequence: TGCGCCAGCAGCTTGGGAGGGAGTGGCACAGATACGCAGTATTTT.